The sequence of this TCR beta chain was determined in a study of cytomegalovirus exposure and HLA in healthy donors. Study information: Prior work identified around 100 million unique TCR beta sequences in approximately 180 million T cells. Within an early data release were about 90 million unique TCRs drawn from HLA-typed donors. Study findings and constraints: Among TCR beta chains of equal frequency, HLA-associated ones were more clonally expanded in a later analysis. In vitro, a few CMV-associated chains proved specific for CMV antigens.

The PCR ran on 60 Vbeta and 13 Jbeta primers. The data were produced by immunoSEQ multiplex PCR, yet TCRdb's version contains in-frame clones alone and is incomplete. The data hold around 200,000 clones, with under 85% observed a single time. The sample holds one count of this clone. Its target is unknown. V dropped 5 bases and J dropped 2 bases, with 15 bases sitting between them. CDR3 length equals 15 residues. Germline CDR1 reads LNHNV; CDR2 reads YYDKDF (reference sequence). The chain employs TRBV15 and TRBJ2-5, with TRBD1 as a possible D gene (6 bases). The specimen sequenced was PBMCs. The receptor was isolated from a woman in her late teens or twenties in good health and CMV-seronegative. The CDR3 reads CATSPIQGVQETQYF. Written as DNA, the CDR3 is TGTGCCACCAGCCCTATACAGGGTGTTCAAGAGACCCAGTACTTC.